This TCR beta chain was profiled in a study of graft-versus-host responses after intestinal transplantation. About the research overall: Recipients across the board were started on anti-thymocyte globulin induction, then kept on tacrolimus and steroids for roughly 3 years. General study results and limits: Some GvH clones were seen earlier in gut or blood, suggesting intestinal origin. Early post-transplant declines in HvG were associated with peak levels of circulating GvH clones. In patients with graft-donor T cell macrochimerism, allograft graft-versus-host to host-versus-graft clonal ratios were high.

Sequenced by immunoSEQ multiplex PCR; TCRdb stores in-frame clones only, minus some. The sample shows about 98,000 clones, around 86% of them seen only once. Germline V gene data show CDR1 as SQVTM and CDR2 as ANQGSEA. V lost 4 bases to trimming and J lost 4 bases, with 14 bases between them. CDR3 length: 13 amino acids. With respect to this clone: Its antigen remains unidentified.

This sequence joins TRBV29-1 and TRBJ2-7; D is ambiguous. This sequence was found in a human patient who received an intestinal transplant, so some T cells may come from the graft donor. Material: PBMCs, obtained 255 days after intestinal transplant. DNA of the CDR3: TGCAGCGTTGCCCTGCAACCTAGTTACGAGCAGTACTTC. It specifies CSVALQPSYEQYF.